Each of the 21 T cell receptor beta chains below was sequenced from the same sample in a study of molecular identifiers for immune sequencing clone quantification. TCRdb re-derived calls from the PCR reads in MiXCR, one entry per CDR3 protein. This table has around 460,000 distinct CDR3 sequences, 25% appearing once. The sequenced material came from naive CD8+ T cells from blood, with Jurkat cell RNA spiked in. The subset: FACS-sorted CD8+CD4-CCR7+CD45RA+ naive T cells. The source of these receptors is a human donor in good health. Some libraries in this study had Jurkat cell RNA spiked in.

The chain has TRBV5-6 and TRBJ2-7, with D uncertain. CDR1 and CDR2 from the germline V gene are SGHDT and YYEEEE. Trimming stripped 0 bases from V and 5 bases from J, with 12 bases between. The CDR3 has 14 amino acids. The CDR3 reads CASSLVREDNEQYF. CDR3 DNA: TGTGCCAGCAGCTTGGTTAGGGAAGACAACGAGCAGTACTTC.

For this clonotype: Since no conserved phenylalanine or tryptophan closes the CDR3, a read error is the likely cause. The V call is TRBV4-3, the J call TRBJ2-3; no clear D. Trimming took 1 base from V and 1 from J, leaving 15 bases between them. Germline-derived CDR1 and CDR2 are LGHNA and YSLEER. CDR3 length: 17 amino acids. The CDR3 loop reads CASSQGKGQIRTDTQYS. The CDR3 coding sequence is TGCGCCAGCAGCCAAGGAAAGGGTCAAATACGCACAGATACGCAGTATTCT.

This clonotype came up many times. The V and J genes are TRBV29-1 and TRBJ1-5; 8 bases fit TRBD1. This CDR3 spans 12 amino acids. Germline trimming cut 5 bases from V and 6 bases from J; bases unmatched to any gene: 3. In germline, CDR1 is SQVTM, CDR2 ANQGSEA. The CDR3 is CSVFRGRQPQHF. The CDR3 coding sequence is TGCAGCGTTTTCAGGGGGCGTCAGCCCCAGCATTTT.

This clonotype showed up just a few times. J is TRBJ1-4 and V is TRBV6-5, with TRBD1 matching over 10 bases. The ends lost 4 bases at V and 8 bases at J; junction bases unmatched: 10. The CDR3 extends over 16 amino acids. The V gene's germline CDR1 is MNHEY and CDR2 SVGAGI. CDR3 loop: CASSWDRGVGGEKLFF. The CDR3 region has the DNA TGTGCCAGCAGTTGGGACAGGGGAGTAGGGGGCGAAAAACTGTTTTTT.

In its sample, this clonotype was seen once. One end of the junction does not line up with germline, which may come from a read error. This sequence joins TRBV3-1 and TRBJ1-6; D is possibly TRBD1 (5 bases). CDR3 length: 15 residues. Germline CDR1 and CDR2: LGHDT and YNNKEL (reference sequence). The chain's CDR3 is CASSQDSQGGSPRHF. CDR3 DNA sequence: TGTGCCAGCAGCCAAGATTCGCAGGGAGGGTCACCCCGCCACTTT.

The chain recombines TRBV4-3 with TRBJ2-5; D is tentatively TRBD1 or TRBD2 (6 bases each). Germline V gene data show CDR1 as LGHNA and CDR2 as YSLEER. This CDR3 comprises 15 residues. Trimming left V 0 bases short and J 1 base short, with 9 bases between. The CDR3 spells CASSQDSGAQETQYF. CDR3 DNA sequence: TGCGCCAGCAGCCAAGACTCGGGGGCCCAAGAGACCCAGTACTTC.

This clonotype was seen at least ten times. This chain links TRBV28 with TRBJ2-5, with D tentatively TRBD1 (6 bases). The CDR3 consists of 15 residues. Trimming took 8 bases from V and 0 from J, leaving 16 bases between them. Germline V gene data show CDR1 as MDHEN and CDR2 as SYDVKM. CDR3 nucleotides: TGTGCCAGCCTACCAGGACAGAGGTACCAAGAGACCCAGTACTTC. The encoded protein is CASLPGQRYQETQYF.

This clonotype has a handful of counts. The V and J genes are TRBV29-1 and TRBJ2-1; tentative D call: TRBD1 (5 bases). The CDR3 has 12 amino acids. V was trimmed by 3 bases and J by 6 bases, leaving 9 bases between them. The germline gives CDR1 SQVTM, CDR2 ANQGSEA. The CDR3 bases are TGCAGCGTTGAGACAGACCTCAATGAGCAGTTCTTC. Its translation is CSVETDLNEQFF.

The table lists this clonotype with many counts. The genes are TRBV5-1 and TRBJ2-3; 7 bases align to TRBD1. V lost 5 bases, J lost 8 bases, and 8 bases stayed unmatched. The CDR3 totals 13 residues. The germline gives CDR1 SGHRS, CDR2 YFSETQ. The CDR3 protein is CASRYTGDSTQYF. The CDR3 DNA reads TGCGCCAGCAGGTACACAGGGGATTCTACGCAGTATTTT.

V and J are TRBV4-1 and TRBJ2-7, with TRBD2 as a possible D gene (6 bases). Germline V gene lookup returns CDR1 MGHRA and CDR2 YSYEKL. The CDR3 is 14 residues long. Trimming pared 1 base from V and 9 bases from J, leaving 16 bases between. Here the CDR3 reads CASSQGHQVGGQYF. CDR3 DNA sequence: TGCGCCAGCAGCCAAGGACATCAGGTGGGGGGGCAGTACTTC.

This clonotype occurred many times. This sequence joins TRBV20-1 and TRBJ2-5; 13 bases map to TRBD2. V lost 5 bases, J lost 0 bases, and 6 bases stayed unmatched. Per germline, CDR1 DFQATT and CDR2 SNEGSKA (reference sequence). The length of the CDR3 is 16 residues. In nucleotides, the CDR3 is TGCAGTGCTCGGACTAGCGGGGGCCGGTACCAAGAGACCCAGTACTTC. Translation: CSARTSGGRYQETQYF.

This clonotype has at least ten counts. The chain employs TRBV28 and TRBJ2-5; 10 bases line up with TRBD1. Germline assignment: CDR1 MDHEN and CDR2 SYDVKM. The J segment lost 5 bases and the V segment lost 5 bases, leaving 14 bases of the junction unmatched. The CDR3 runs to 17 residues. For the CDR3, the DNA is TGTGCCAGCAGTCCGCTTGAGATGACAGGGGGCTCGGAGACCCAGTACTTC. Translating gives CASSPLEMTGGSETQYF.

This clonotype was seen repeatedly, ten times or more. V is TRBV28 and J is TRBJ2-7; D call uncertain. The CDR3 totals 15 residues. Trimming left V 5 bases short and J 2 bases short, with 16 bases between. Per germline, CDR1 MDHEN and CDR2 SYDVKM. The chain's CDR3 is CASSPTRMSTYEQYF. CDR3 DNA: TGTGCCAGCAGTCCAACACGGATGAGTACCTACGAGCAGTACTTC.

The CDR3 reads CASSVGTIGEQYF. DNA of the CDR3: TGTGCCAGTAGTGTCGGGACCATCGGCGAGCAGTACTTC. The gene calls are TRBV19 and TRBJ2-7; TRBD1 or TRBD2 may be the D gene (5 bases each). There are 13 residues in the CDR3. Deletions cut 5 bases from V and 6 bases from J, with 14 bases between. CDR1 and CDR2 (germline): LNHDA, SQIVND (reference sequence).

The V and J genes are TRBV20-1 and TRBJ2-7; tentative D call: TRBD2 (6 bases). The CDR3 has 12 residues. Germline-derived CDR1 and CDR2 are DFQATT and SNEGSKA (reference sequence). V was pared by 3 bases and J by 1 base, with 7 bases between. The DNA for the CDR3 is TGCAGTGCTAGTGCGGGATCCTACGAGCAGTACTTC. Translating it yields CSASAGSYEQYF.

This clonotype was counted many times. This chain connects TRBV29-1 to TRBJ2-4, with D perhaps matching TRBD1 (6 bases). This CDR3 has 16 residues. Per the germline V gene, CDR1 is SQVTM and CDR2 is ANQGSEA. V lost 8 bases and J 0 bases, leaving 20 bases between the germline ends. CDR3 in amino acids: CSPSPDRRIAKNIQYF. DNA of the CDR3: TGCAGCCCTTCCCCCGACAGGAGAATAGCCAAAAACATTCAGTACTTC.

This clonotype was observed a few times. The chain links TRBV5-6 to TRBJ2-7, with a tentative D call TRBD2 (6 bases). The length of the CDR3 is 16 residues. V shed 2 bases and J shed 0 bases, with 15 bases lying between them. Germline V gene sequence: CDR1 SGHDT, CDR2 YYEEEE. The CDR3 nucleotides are TGTGCCAGCAGCTTTGGCGCGCGGGGACTCTCCTACGAGCAGTACTTC. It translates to CASSFGARGLSYEQYF.

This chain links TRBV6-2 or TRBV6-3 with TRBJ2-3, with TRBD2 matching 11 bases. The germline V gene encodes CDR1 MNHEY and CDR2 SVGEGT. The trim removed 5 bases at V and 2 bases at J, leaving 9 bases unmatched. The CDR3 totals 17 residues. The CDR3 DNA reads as TGTGCCAGCAGTACCACTATAGCGGGAGGGCCCACAGATACGCAGTATTTT. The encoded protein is CASSTTIAGGPTDTQYF.

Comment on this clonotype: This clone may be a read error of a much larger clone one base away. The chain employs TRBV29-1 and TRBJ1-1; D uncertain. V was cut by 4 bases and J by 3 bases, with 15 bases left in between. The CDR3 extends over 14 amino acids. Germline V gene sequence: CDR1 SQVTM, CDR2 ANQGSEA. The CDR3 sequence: CSVVSEALDTEAFF. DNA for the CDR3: TGCAGCGTTGTTTCTGAGGCTTTGGACACTGAAGCTTTCTTT.

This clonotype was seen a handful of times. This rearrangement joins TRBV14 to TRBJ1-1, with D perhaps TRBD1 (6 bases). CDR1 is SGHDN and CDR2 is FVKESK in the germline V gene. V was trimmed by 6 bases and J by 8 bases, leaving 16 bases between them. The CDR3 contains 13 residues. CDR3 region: CASRDMGAEEAFF. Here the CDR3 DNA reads TGTGCCAGCAGAGACATGGGGGCGGAAGAAGCTTTCTTT.

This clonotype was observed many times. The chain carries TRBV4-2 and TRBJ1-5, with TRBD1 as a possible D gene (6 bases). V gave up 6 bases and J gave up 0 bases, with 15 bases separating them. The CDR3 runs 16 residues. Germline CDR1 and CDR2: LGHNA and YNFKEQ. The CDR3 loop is CASRRIAGASNQPQHF. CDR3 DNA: TGTGCCAGCAGAAGAATTGCGGGGGCTAGCAATCAGCCCCAGCATTTT.